These 5 T cell receptor beta chains originate from one sample sequenced in a study of identical twins. Each CDR3 protein is one row after TCRdb ran MiXCR on the 5' RACE reads. The sample consists of about 340,000 distinct CDR3 sequences, roughly an eighth of them appearing once. The same sample was also used in a study of yellow fever vaccine responses in identical twins.

The sequenced material came from CD8+ T cells sorted from blood. Source of these receptors: a woman younger than 35 in good health.

This clonotype has more than one count but fewer than ten. The chain links TRBV5-4 to TRBJ2-7; D may correspond to TRBD1 or TRBD2 (5 bases each). V lost 5 bases to trimming and J lost 2 bases, with 17 bases between them. CDR1 and CDR2 (germline): SGHNT, YYREEE (reference sequence). The CDR3 spans 15 residues. CDR3 residues: CASREAGTAPYEQYV. DNA of the CDR3: TGTGCCAGCAGGGAGGCCGGGACGGCACCCTACGAGCAGTACGTC.

This clonotype was observed a few times. This chain links TRBV28 with TRBJ2-5; 8 bases agree with TRBD1. Trimming at V came to 6 bases and at J to 1 base, leaving 10 bases not matched to a gene. From germline, CDR1 is MDHEN and CDR2 SYDVKM. The CDR3 length is 16 residues. CDR3 DNA: TGTGCCAGCAGCCTGCCGGTCCAGGGGGCCCAAGAGACCCAGTACTTC. Translating gives CASSLPVQGAQETQYF.

The genes are TRBV5-6 and TRBJ1-3; no clear D. Germline CDR1 is SGHDT and CDR2 is YYEEEE. The CDR3 consists of 15 residues. With 1 base removed from V and 8 bases from J, the gap between germline ends came to 16 bases. The DNA of the CDR3 is TGTGCCAGCAGCTTGTGGGGATCCCACAGAGACACCATATATTTT. Translation: CASSLWGSHRDTIYF.

The table lists this clonotype with a few counts. The V call is TRBV4-1, the J call TRBJ2-7, with D perhaps assigned TRBD1 or TRBD2 (5 bases each). Trimming pared 10 bases from V and 4 bases from J, leaving 17 bases between. The CDR3 extends over 13 amino acids. In germline, CDR1 is MGHRA, CDR2 YSYEKL. The CDR3 nucleotides read TGCGCCATCCCGGGGCCCTCAACTTACGAGCAGTACGTC. Its translation: CAIPGPSTYEQYV.

This clonotype was found many times. The rearrangement uses TRBV10-1 and TRBJ2-3; tentatively, D is TRBD2 (6 bases). Trimming left V 3 bases short and J 3 bases short, with 16 bases between. This CDR3 spans 16 amino acids. In germline, CDR1 is WNHNN, CDR2 SYGVQD (reference sequence). DNA of the CDR3: TGCGCCAGCAGTGACGAACGGGAGACGTGGACAGATACGCAGTATTTT. This translates into CASSDERETWTDTQYF.